The 2 T cell receptor beta chains below come from one sample, sequenced in a study of blood T cell repertoires in COVID-19. Libraries were prepared by immunoSEQ multiplex PCR; TCRdb keeps only in-frame clonotypes and omits some of them. The data show over 250,000 clones, about four fifths seen once. Specimen: PBMCs or T cells enriched from blood (not recorded which). The receptors stem from a middle-aged man who had been exposed to COVID-19.

V usage is TRBV19 and J usage is TRBJ2-7; TRBD1 aligns across 8 bases. The CDR3 spans 16 residues. Germline V CDR1 and CDR2: LNHDA, SQIVND (reference sequence). J was trimmed by 5 bases and V by 6 bases; bases with no gene match: 15. The CDR3 sequence is CASRPLGGQVSDEQYF. The CDR3 coding sequence is TGTGCCAGTAGGCCATTGGGGGGACAGGTCTCGGACGAGCAGTACTTC.

The rearrangement links TRBV30 to TRBJ2-5; possible D gene TRBD1, 6 bases. The germline CDR1 and CDR2 sequences are GTSNPN and SVGIG (reference sequence). With 3 bases removed from V and 5 bases from J, the gap between germline ends came to 13 bases. This CDR3 comprises 13 residues. CDR3 residues: CAWRNGGVETQYF. The CDR3 DNA follows: TGTGCCTGGAGAAATGGGGGCGTGGAGACCCAGTACTTC.